The 32 T cell receptor beta chains presented below share a single source sample, sequenced in a study of shared clonotypes between healthy human individuals. Produced via immunoSEQ multiplex PCR; TCRdb's table is partial and in-frame only. The sample yields around 83,000 clones, 50% to 70% seen once. Sequencing was performed on memory CD8+ T cells sorted from blood. Subset indicated: CD45RO+ cells pooled with CCR7-negative TemRA cells. Receptor source: a man aged 25-45 years in good health.

The chain uses TRBV15 and TRBJ2-2, with 7 bases identical to TRBD2. CDR3 size: 15 residues. The ends lost 0 bases at V and 6 bases at J; junction bases unmatched: 4. CDR1 and CDR2 from the germline V gene are LNHNV and YYDKDF (reference sequence). CDR3 amino acids: CATSRDLAGAGELFF. The CDR3 DNA is TGTGCCACCAGCAGAGATCTCGCGGGAGCCGGGGAGCTGTTTTTT.

This chain joins TRBV6-1 and TRBJ2-7; D unclear. The germline V gene encodes CDR1 MNHNS and CDR2 SASEGT. The CDR3 spans 11 residues. The V and J ends lost 8 bases and 2 bases respectively, with 7 bases between them. CDR3 sequence: CASGLTYEQYF. The CDR3 DNA reads as TGTGCCAGCGGCCTGACCTACGAGCAGTACTTC.

This clone was counted ten times or more. The genes are TRBV25-1 and TRBJ1-1; the D is unclear. The CDR3 covers 11 residues. V shed 4 bases and J shed 5 bases, with 5 bases lying between them. The V gene's germline CDR1 is MGHDK and CDR2 SYGVNS. The CDR3: CASSVLTEAFF. CDR3 in DNA: TGTGCCAGCAGTGTACTTACTGAAGCTTTCTTT. The full variable domain, its missing parts supplied by reference TRBV25-1 and TRBJ1-1, is EADIYQTPRYLVIGTGKKITLECSQTMGHDKMYWYQQDPGMELHLIHYSYGVNSTEKGDLSSESTVSRIRTEHFPLTLESARPSHTSQYLCASSVLTEAFFGQGTRLTVV.

The V gene is TRBV20-1, the J gene TRBJ1-1; D remains unclear. V gave up 7 bases and J gave up 8 bases, with 11 bases separating them. CDR1 is DFQATT, CDR2 SNEGSKA, per germline (reference sequence). There are 10 residues in the CDR3. CDR3 sequence reads: CSVRMWEAFF. Here the CDR3 DNA reads TGCAGTGTCCGAATGTGGGAAGCTTTCTTT.

The DNA for the CDR3 is TGTGCCAGCAGTTTGTGGGGCGCTAGCCCGGAGGGGGGTGAGCAGTTCTTC. This codes for CASSLWGASPEGGEQFF. The chain joins TRBV27 to TRBJ2-1; D is possibly TRBD1 or TRBD2 (6 bases each). The V gene lost 3 bases and the J gene lost 9 bases, with 24 bases spanning the gap. The CDR3 is 17 residues long. The germline gives CDR1 MNHEY, CDR2 SMNVEV (reference sequence).

This clone was seen a handful of times. V usage is TRBV7-8 and J usage is TRBJ2-2; D remains ambiguous. V shed 1 base and J shed 8 bases, with 8 bases lying between them. Looked up from germline, CDR1 is SGHVS and CDR2 is FQNEAQ. The CDR3 spans 13 residues. CDR3 amino acids: CASSLVGSGELFF. The CDR3 bases are TGTGCCAGCAGCTTAGTCGGCTCTGGGGAGCTGTTTTTT.

There are many counts of this clone. This chain links TRBV6-4 with TRBJ2-3, with 9 bases lining up with TRBD2. J gave up 0 bases and V 6 bases, and 1 base lay outside the gene matches. Per germline, CDR1 MRHNA and CDR2 SNTAGT. This CDR3 comprises 14 residues. In nucleotides, the CDR3 is TGTGCCAGCAGCACTAGCGGGAGCACAGATACGCAGTATTTT. Its protein product is CASSTSGSTDTQYF.

The rearrangement uses TRBV6-1 and TRBJ2-6, with 9 positions matching TRBD1. The V gene's germline CDR1 is MNHNS and CDR2 SASEGT. Trimming cost V 3 bases and J 2 bases; bases outside gene matches: 5. This CDR3 is 17 amino acids long. This chain's CDR3 is CASSEDRGFAGANVLTF. The CDR3 nucleotides read TGTGCCAGCAGTGAGGACAGGGGATTCGCTGGGGCCAACGTCCTGACTTTC.

The chain has TRBV28 and TRBJ1-2; D gene unclear. The CDR3 runs to 11 residues. With 5 bases removed from V and 4 bases from J, the gap between germline ends came to 5 bases. From germline, CDR1 is MDHEN and CDR2 SYDVKM. This CDR3 reads CASSQRYGYTF. Here the CDR3 DNA reads TGTGCCAGCAGTCAGCGCTATGGCTACACCTTC.

A remark on this clone: Being one base from a much bigger clone, this may be a read error. The chain joins TRBV11-3 to TRBJ2-1; the D gene is possibly TRBD1 (5 bases). Germline assignment: CDR1 SGHNT and CDR2 YENEEA. Trimming removed 5 bases at V and 6 bases at J, with 11 bases between. This CDR3 spans 13 amino acids. Here the CDR3 DNA reads TGTGCCAGCAGCCCCCAGGGCTCCAATGAGCAGTTCTTC. This translates into CASSPQGSNEQFF.

CDR3 coding DNA: TGTGCCAGCAGCTCGGACGGAGCTTACTACAATGAGCAGTTCTTC. Protein product: CASSSDGAYYNEQFF. The chain is built from TRBV5-5 and TRBJ2-1; D unresolved. This CDR3 contains 15 residues. In germline, CDR1 is SGHKS, CDR2 YYEKEE (reference sequence). Trimming cost V 3 bases and J 3 bases, with 13 bases left between them.

V usage is TRBV7-8 and J usage is TRBJ2-3, with TRBD1 matching over 9 bases. Trimming cost V 5 bases and J 9 bases; bases outside gene matches: 12. This CDR3 contains 15 residues. Germline-derived CDR1 and CDR2 are SGHVS and FQNEAQ. CDR3: CASSPPGQGLLTQYF. The CDR3 bases are TGTGCCAGCAGCCCCCCGGGACAGGGCCTTCTAACGCAGTATTTT. Full variable domain (outside the CDR3, taken from reference TRBV7-8 and TRBJ2-3): GAGVSQSPRYKVAKRGQDVALRCDPISGHVSLFWYQQALGQGPEFLTYFQNEAQLDKSGLPSDRFFAERPEGSVSTLKIQRTQQEDSAVYLCASSPPGQGLLTQYFGPGTRLTVL.

This clone appeared a single time. This rearrangement joins TRBV18 to TRBJ2-5; weak D call: TRBD1 (6 bases). Germline V lookup: CDR1 KGHSH, CDR2 LQKENI. CDR3 length: 14 amino acids. Trimming removed 4 bases from V and 2 bases from J, with 11 bases in between. The CDR3 sequence is CASSRRQAQETQYF. As DNA, the CDR3 is TGTGCCAGCTCACGAAGACAGGCTCAAGAGACCCAGTACTTC.

The genes are TRBV5-1 and TRBJ2-3; D is uncertain. Trimming took off 0 bases at V and 4 bases at J, with 3 bases between the two ends. The CDR3 has 12 amino acids. Germline loops: CDR1 SGHRS, CDR2 YFSETQ. CDR3 nucleotides: TGCGCCAGCAGCTTGGACCCAGATACGCAGTATTTT. Its translation is CASSLDPDTQYF.

The rearrangement links TRBV5-1 to TRBJ2-3; the match to TRBD2 covers 7 bases. The CDR3 covers 16 residues. Germline CDR1 reads SGHRS; CDR2 reads YFSETQ. V shed 3 bases and J 2 bases; nucleotides not matched to a gene: 9. The CDR3 DNA reads as TGCGCCAGCAGCTGGGGGACCGGGACTATCACAGATACGCAGTATTTT. Its translation: CASSWGTGTITDTQYF.

This clone appeared once. The J gene is TRBJ2-2, the V gene TRBV27; D is unresolved. Germline V gene lookup returns CDR1 MNHEY and CDR2 SMNVEV (reference sequence). The CDR3 consists of 16 residues. V was pared by 7 bases and J by 2 bases, with 17 bases between. The CDR3 coding sequence is TGTGCCAGCACCCTAGTTCGGGCCCACAACACCGGGGAGCTGTTTTTT. Amino acids: CASTLVRAHNTGELFF.

As for this clone: The junction departs from germline at one end; a sequencing error may be responsible. Different DNA sequences within this sample yield the same CDR3. This chain uses TRBV28 with TRBJ2-7; D not resolved. This CDR3 spans 11 amino acids. Germline CDR1 and CDR2: MDHEN and SYDVKM. For the CDR3, the DNA is TGCGCCAGCAGTTTCGTATACGAGCAGTACTTC. Its translation: CASSFVYEQYF.

This clone was observed a handful of times. This chain joins TRBV11-1 and TRBJ2-7; D possibly uses TRBD1 or TRBD2 (5 bases each). Germline V gene data show CDR1 as SGHAT and CDR2 as FQDESV (reference sequence). Deletions cut 4 bases from V and 0 bases from J, with 10 bases between. The CDR3 sequence is 14 residues long. CDR3 sequence (DNA): TGTGCCAGCAGCTCCAGGGACGGCTCCTACGAGCAGTACTTC. It specifies CASSSRDGSYEQYF.

CDR3 amino acids: CASSEGQTGTDTQYF. In nucleotides, the CDR3 is TGTGCCAGCAGTGAGGGGCAGACTGGCACAGATACGCAGTATTTT. V is TRBV6-4 and J is TRBJ2-3; a possible D gene is TRBD1 (5 bases). Trimming cost V 3 bases and J 1 base, with 11 bases left between them. Germline V gene data show CDR1 as MRHNA and CDR2 as SNTAGT. The CDR3 is 15 amino acids.

The gene calls are TRBV14 and TRBJ2-1; D may be TRBD1 (6 bases). V was cut by 4 bases and J by 2 bases, with 18 bases left in between. CDR3 length equals 17 residues. Germline CDR1 reads SGHDN; CDR2 reads FVKESK. The CDR3 protein is CASSRLGRGMAYNEQFF. The CDR3 coding sequence is TGTGCCAGCAGCCGCCTCGGTAGGGGGATGGCCTACAATGAGCAGTTCTTC.

Concerning this clone: The sample has other DNA sequences that encode this CDR3 too. The CDR3 loop is CSVEDRGGGGPYEQYF. For the CDR3, the DNA is TGCAGCGTTGAGGACAGGGGAGGGGGGGGACCCTACGAGCAGTACTTC. This chain uses TRBV29-1 with TRBJ2-7; 9 bases match TRBD1. Germline V CDR1 and CDR2: SQVTM, ANQGSEA. The CDR3 contains 16 residues. J lost 2 bases, V lost 3 bases, and 11 bases had no gene match.

This clone was seen a handful of times. The chain has TRBV27 and TRBJ2-7; D gene unclear. CDR3 length: 13 residues. Per the germline V gene, CDR1 is MNHEY and CDR2 is SMNVEV (reference sequence). Trimming shortened V by 3 bases and J by 3 bases, and 9 bases separated the two germline ends. The CDR3 is CASSFPPYYEQYF. CDR3 DNA sequence: TGTGCCAGCAGTTTCCCCCCCTACTACGAGCAGTACTTC.

The chain is built from TRBV13 and TRBJ1-1; D call uncertain. The V end was cut by 0 bases, the J end by 0 bases, with 11 bases between. This CDR3 contains 16 residues. Germline CDR1 PRHDT, CDR2 FYEKMQ (reference sequence). This CDR3 is CASSLGFGSVNTEAFF. The CDR3 nucleotides read TGTGCCAGCAGCTTAGGATTCGGCAGCGTGAACACTGAAGCTTTCTTT.

This chain links TRBV7-2 with TRBJ1-1; D gene uncertain. V lost 1 base to trimming and J lost 6 bases, with 9 bases between them. The CDR3 is made up of 13 amino acids. Germline V gene lookup returns CDR1 SGHTA and CDR2 FQGNSA. This CDR3 is CASSLGSGPEAFF. For the CDR3, the DNA is TGTGCCAGCAGCTTAGGGTCGGGCCCTGAAGCTTTCTTT.

Many counts were recorded for this clone. The chain recombines TRBV6-5 with TRBJ1-2, with D possibly matching TRBD1 (5 bases). Germline V lookup: CDR1 MNHEY, CDR2 SVGAGI. The V end was cut by 0 bases, the J end by 5 bases, with 13 bases between. The CDR3 consists of 15 residues. CDR3 in amino acids: CASSYSSGGAYGYTF. The CDR3 DNA sequence: TGTGCCAGCAGTTACTCATCGGGAGGGGCTTATGGCTACACCTTC.

The V call is TRBV7-8, the J call TRBJ2-7, with D possibly TRBD2 on 5 matching bases. This CDR3 comprises 10 residues. The V end was cut by 11 bases, the J end by 2 bases, with 7 bases between. The germline V gene encodes CDR1 SGHVS and CDR2 FQNEAQ. The CDR3 DNA reads as TGTGCCCGGGGTGCCTACGAGCAGTACTTC. Translated, it gives CARGAYEQYF.

V and J are TRBV7-9 and TRBJ2-7, with D unresolved. The CDR3 runs 15 residues. V lost 4 bases to trimming and J lost 5 bases, with 18 bases between them. The germline gives CDR1 SEHNR, CDR2 FQNEAQ (reference sequence). The CDR3 DNA reads TGTGCCAGCAGCTCAACAAACGACTCGGAGAACGAGCAGTACTTC. Protein product: CASSSTNDSENEQYF.

The J gene is TRBJ2-7, the V gene TRBV6-5; D assignment may be TRBD1 or TRBD2 (5 bases each). Trimming removed 6 bases at V and 2 bases at J, with 17 bases between. Looked up from germline, CDR1 is MNHEY and CDR2 is SVGAGI. There are 15 residues in the CDR3. CDR3 nucleotide sequence: TGTGCCAGCAGCCCCAGGGAGAAGGGCGCCTACGAGCAGTACTTC. This translates into CASSPREKGAYEQYF.

This clone has only a few counts. The V and J genes are TRBV6-5 and TRBJ2-7; D is undetermined. This CDR3 has 13 residues. Trimming pared 8 bases from V and 0 bases from J, leaving 11 bases between. Germline V gene lookup returns CDR1 MNHEY and CDR2 SVGAGI. The CDR3 loop is CASGEFASYEQYF. In DNA, the CDR3 is TGTGCCAGCGGTGAGTTCGCCTCCTACGAGCAGTACTTC.

The V gene is TRBV7-3, the J gene TRBJ2-7; no definite D call. The ends were cut back, 5 bases at V and 7 bases at J, with 21 bases in the middle. The CDR3 is made up of 15 amino acids. The germline CDR1 and CDR2 sequences are SGHTA and FQGTGA. CDR3 residues: CASSPMGLGHQEQYF. DNA for the CDR3: TGTGCCAGCAGCCCTATGGGGTTGGGTCATCAAGAGCAGTACTTC.

This clone occurred a few times. The same CDR3 is also encoded by other DNA sequences in this sample. This chain uses TRBV6-5 with TRBJ2-7, with TRBD1 identical over 11 bases. After removal of 5 bases from V and 3 bases from J, the junction contained 3 bases not matched to a gene. Germline-derived CDR1 and CDR2 are MNHEY and SVGAGI. The length of the CDR3 is 14 residues. The CDR3 coding sequence is TGTGCCAGCAGTAGAGGGACAGGGGGCTACGAGCAGTACTTC. Translated, it gives CASSRGTGGYEQYF.

This clone appeared a few times. The chain joins TRBV4-2 to TRBJ2-2; D is tentatively TRBD1 or TRBD2 (5 bases each). This CDR3 has 17 residues. Germline V gene sequence: CDR1 LGHNA, CDR2 YNFKEQ. Deletions cut 1 base from V and 2 bases from J, with 14 bases between. The CDR3 bases are TGTGCCAGCAGCCAAGCTGAGGGGACCGCTAACACCGGGGAGCTGTTTTTT. Translating gives CASSQAEGTANTGELFF.